This T cell receptor beta chain was obtained from a study of blood T cells in healthy people across ages. Study-wide results and limits: Unknown donor CMV status possibly confounded expanded clonotype changes. Naive and antigen-experienced cells could not be conclusively compared, given unsorted PBMCs.

The total RNA that was extracted per sample amounted to at least 6 micrograms. On this clonotype: The antigen remains undetermined.

V lost 3 bases to trimming and J lost 3 bases, with 5 bases between them. The germline gives CDR1 DFQATT, CDR2 SNEGSKA (reference sequence). CDR3 size: 11 residues. Sample-barcoded 5' priming and a J-beta primer mix drove a second PCR of roughly 6 to 12 cycles. A template-switch adaptor with 12 random nucleotides tagged each cDNA molecule. TCRdb reprocessed the 5' RACE reads via MiXCR and lists one record per CDR3 protein. The sample holds some 1.5 million distinct CDR3 sequences, roughly 28% seen once. Sequencing was performed on blood. The chain employs TRBV20-1 and TRBJ2-5; D is unresolved. This clonotype was sampled from a woman aged 25 to 39 in good health. CDR3 nucleotides: TGCAGTGCTAGCTTCGAAGAGACCCAGTACTTC. This gives the protein CSASFEETQYF.